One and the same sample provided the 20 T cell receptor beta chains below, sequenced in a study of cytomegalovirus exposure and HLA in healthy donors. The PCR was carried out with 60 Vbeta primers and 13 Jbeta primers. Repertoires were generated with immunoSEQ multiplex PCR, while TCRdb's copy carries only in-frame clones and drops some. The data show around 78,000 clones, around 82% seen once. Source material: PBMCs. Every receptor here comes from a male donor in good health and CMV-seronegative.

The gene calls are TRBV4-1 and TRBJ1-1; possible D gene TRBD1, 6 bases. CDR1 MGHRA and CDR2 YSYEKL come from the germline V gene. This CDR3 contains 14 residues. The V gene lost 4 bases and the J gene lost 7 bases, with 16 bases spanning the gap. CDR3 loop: CASSPGRGAVEAFF. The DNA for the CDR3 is TGCGCCAGCAGCCCGGGGAGGGGGGCAGTTGAAGCTTTCTTT.

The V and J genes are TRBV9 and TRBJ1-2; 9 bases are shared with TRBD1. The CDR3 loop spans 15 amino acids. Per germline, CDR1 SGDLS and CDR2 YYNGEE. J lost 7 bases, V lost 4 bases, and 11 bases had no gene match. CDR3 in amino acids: CASSPTGQGLAGYTF. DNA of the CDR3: TGTGCCAGCAGCCCGACGGGACAGGGCTTGGCTGGCTACACCTTC.

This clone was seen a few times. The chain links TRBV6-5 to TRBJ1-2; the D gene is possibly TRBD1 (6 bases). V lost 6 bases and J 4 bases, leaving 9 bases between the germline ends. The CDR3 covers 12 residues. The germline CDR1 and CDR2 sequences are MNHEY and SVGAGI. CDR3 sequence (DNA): TGTGCCAGCAGACAGGACAGCTATGGCTACACCTTC. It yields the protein CASRQDSYGYTF.

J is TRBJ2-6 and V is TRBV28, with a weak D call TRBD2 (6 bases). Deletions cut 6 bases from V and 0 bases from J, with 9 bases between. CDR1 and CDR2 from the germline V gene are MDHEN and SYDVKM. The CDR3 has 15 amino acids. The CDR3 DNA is TGTGCCAGCAGCCCCGGGGGCTCTGGGGCCAACGTCCTGACTTTC. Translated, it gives CASSPGGSGANVLTF.

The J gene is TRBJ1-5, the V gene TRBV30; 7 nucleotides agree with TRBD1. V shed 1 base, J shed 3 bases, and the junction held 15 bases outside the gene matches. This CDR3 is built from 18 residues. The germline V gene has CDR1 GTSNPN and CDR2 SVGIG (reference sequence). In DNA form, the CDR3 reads TGTGCCTGGAGTGGGAACCAGGGGGTCCAGGGCACCAATCAGCCCCAGCATTTT. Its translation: CAWSGNQGVQGTNQPQHF.

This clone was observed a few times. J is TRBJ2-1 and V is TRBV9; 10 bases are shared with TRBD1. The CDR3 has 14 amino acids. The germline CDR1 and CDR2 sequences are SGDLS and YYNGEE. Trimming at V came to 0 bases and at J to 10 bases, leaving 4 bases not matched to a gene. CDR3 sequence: CASSVGDRGGEQFF. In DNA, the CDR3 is TGTGCCAGCAGCGTAGGGGACAGGGGCGGCGAGCAGTTCTTC.

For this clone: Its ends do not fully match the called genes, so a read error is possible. This chain's CDR3 is CASSGVNYGYPF. CDR3 DNA sequence: TGTGCCAGCAGCGGGGTTAACTATGGCTACCCCTTC. The genes are TRBV6-1 and TRBJ1-2; D is uncertain. The CDR3 is 12 amino acids. CDR1 and CDR2 from the germline V gene are MNHNS and SASEGT.

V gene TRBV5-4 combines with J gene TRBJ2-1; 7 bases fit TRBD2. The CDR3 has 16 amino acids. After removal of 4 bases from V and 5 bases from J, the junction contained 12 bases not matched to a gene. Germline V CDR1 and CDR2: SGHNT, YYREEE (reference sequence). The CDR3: CASSPGLGRADNEQFF. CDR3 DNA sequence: TGTGCCAGCAGCCCTGGACTAGGCCGAGCTGACAATGAGCAGTTCTTC. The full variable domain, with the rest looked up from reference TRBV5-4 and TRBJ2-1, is ETGVTQSPTHLIKTRGQQVTLRCSSQSGHNTVSWYQQALGQGPQFIFQYYREEENGRGNFPPRFSGLQFPNYSSELNVNALELDDSALYLCASSPGLGRADNEQFFGPGTRLTVL.

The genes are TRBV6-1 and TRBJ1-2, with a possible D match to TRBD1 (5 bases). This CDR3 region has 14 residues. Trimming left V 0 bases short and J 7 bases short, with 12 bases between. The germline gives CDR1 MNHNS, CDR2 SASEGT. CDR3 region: CASSEAVRGVGYTF. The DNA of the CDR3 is TGTGCCAGCAGTGAAGCCGTGCGGGGCGTTGGCTACACCTTC.

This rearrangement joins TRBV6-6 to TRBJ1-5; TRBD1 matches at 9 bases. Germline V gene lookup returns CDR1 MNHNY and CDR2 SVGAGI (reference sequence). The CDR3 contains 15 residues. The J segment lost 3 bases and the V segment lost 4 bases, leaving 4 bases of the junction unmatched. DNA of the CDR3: TGTGCCAGCAGTTCCAGGACAGGGGACAATCAGCCCCAGCATTTT. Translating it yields CASSSRTGDNQPQHF.

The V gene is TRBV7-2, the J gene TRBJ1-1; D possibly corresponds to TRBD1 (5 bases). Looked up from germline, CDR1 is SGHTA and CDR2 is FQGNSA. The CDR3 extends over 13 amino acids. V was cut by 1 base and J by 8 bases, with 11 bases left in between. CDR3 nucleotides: TGTGCCAGCAGCTTAGTTCCAGGGTCGGAAGCTTTCTTT. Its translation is CASSLVPGSEAFF.

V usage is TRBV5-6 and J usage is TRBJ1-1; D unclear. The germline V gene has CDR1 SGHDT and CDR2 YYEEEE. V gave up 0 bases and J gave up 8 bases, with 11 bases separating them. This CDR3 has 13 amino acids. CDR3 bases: TGTGCCAGCAGCTTGGGGCCGGAGGACGAAGCTTTCTTT. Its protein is CASSLGPEDEAFF.

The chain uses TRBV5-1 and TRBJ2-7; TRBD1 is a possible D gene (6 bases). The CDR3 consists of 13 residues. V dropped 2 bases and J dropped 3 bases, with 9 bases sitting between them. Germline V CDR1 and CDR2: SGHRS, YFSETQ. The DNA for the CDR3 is TGCGCCAGCAGCTTACGACAGGACTACGAGCAGTACTTC. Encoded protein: CASSLRQDYEQYF.

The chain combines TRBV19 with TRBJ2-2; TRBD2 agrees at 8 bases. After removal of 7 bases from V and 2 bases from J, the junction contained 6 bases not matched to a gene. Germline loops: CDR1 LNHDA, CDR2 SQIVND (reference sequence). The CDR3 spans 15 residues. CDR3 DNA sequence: TGTGCCAGTACACTAGCGGACACAAACACCGGGGAGCTGTTTTTT. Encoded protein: CASTLADTNTGELFF. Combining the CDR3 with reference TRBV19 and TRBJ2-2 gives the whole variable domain DGGITQSPKYLFRKEGQNVTLSCEQNLNHDAMYWYRQDPGQGLRLIYYSQIVNDFQKGDIAEGYSVSREKKESFPLTVTSAQKNPTAFYLCASTLADTNTGELFFGEGSRLTVL.

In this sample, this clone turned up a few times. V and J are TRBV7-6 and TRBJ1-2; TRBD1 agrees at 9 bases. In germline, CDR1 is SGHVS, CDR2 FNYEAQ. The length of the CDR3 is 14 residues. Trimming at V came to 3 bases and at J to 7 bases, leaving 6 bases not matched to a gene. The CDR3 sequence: CASSFGGTGSGYTF. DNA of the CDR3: TGTGCCAGCAGCTTCGGGGGGACAGGGAGTGGCTACACCTTC.

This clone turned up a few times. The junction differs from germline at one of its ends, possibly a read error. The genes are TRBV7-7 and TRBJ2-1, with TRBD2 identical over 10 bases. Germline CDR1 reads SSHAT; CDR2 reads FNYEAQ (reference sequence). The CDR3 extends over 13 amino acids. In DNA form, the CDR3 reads TGTGCCAGCAGCCAGAACCTAGCGGGGGAGCTGTTCTTC. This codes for CASSQNLAGELFF.

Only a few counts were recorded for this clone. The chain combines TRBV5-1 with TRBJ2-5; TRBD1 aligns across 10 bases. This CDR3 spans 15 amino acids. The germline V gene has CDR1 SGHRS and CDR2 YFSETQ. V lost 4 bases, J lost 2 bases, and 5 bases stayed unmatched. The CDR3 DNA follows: TGCGCCAGCAGCACGACAGGGGGCCTACAAGAGACCCAGTACTTC. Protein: CASSTTGGLQETQYF.

CDR3 coding DNA: TGTGCCAGCAGTTTTCCTAGCGGGAACGTCGGTACGCAGTATTTT. Protein product: CASSFPSGNVGTQYF. The J gene is TRBJ2-3, the V gene TRBV28, with TRBD2 matching 9 bases. The CDR3 spans 15 residues. V shed 3 bases and J 8 bases; nucleotides not matched to a gene: 9. Germline V gives CDR1 MDHEN, CDR2 SYDVKM.

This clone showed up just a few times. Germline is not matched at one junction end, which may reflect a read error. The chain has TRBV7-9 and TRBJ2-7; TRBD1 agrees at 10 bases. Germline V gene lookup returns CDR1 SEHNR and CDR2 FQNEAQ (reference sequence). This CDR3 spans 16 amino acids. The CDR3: CSSSLTGQGRHYEQYF. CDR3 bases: TGTTCCAGCAGCTTAACGGGACAGGGGCGACACTACGAGCAGTACTTC.

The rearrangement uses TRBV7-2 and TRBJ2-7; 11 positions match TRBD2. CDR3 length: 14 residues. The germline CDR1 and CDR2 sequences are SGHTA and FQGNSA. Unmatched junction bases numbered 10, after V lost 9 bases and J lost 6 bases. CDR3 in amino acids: CASGGLAGGPEQYF. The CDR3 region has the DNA TGTGCCAGTGGGGGGCTAGCGGGGGGCCCCGAGCAGTACTTC. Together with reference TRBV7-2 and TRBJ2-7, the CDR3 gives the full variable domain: GAGVSQSPSNKVTEKGKDVELRCDPISGHTALYWYRQSLGQGLEFLIYFQGNSAPDKSGLPSDRFSAERTGGSVSTLTIQRTQQEDSAVYLCASGGLAGGPEQYFGPGTRLTVT.